Reported below is one T cell receptor beta chain. Its recognized antigen is unknown. Base qualities were left out, and no much larger clone turns up one base away. This entry is derived from a study of OX40 agonist ivuxolimab in advanced cancers. A note on the overall study: Ivuxolimab was an agonistic, fully human IgG2 monoclonal antibody directed against OX40 (CD134), a costimulatory receptor. Intravenous ivuxolimab was administered to patients every 2 weeks at six dose levels: 0.01, 0.1, 0.3, 1.5, 3 and 10 mg/kg. The purpose of peripheral TCRbeta sequencing was to test whether ivuxolimab changed TCR sequence diversity and led to clonal T-cell expansion. Three dose-escalation patients achieved partial responses, one with hepatocellular carcinoma and two with cutaneous melanoma. Of the approximately 53 patients in dose escalation, some 20 had hepatocellular carcinoma, some 15 had melanoma, 9 had renal cell carcinoma and 9 had head and neck cancer. Patients were allowed to have had prior anti-PD-1, anti-PD-L1 or anti-CTLA-4 therapy, and approximately 39% of the dose-escalation patients had been treated with checkpoint inhibitors. In the dose-escalation cohort, more than 75% of patients were male, and the mean age was about 55 years, with a range of roughly 23 to 85. The paper describes the monotherapy dose-escalation part (N ≈ 52 patients) of the phase I trial of ivuxolimab. On the study overall, not on this receptor specifically: Low levels of normalized T-cell clonal expansion were also shown by some nonresponding patients. The antigen specificity of the peripheral T cells that underwent clonal expansion was not determined. At doses of 0.1 to 3.0 mg/kg, clonal expansion of both CD4+ and CD8+ T cells in blood was seen between baseline and week 6. After ivuxolimab, more expanded clones were found on average in CD8+ T cells than in CD4+ T cells. In the 0.1-3.0 mg/kg groups, partial responders were among the patients with the lowest normalized peripheral clonal expansion, particularly in CD8+ T cells.

For sequencing of the TCRbeta CDR3 region, genomic DNA was extracted from the sorted cells. The immunoSEQ Assay was used for sequencing of TCRbeta CDR3 regions. The table was pulled from immuneACCESS by TCRdb, which kept in-frame rearrangements only. Such tables lose some clones; where checked, under half of the loss comes from unresolved V genes, and the rest has no known cause. For this sample there are some 50,000 clones; about four fifths appear just once. Approximately 1.8% of the sample lies in the top ten. The trial excluded patients who had a history of autoimmune disease or were on systemic immunosuppression. In every dose cohort, peripheral blood was drawn for TCR sequencing at baseline, cycle 4 day 1, and cycle 7 day 1. The samples were drawn from a first-in-human, open-label, multicenter phase I dose-escalation trial of ivuxolimab. Adults with locally advanced or metastatic head and neck squamous cell, hepatocellular, melanoma or renal cell carcinoma were enrolled in the trial. Before TCR sequencing, CD4+ T cells and CD8+ T cells from peripheral blood were sorted into separate populations.

Trimming at the junction amounts to 1 base on V and 0 bases on J, and the germline ends lie 16 bases apart. CDR1 and CDR2, looked up from the germline V gene, are SGHDT and YYEEEE. Its CDR3 holds 17 amino acids, cysteine through phenylalanine. Left in the record is the CDR3 DNA by itself, 51 bases read in frame from the first base. This receptor chain uses TRBV5-6 and TRBJ2-5; the D gene is possibly TRBD2, with 6 bases matching. The clonotype comes from an adult with an advanced solid tumor such as melanoma, head and neck, liver or kidney cancer. Source: CD4+ or CD8+ T cells sorted from blood, taken in a trial of the OX40 agonist ivuxolimab. The sequence in DNA is TGTGCCAGCAGCTTGAAGTGGCGGGGAGCCCACCAAGAGACCCAGTACTTC. It specifies CASSLKWRGAHQETQYF.